This T cell receptor (beta chain) emerged from a study of blood T cell repertoires in COVID-19. In the study overall: T cells, B-cell-depleted T cells, or PBMCs provided the cDNA or gDNA that served as material.

The Seattle patients joined while their infection was active and were tracked longitudinally afterward. A remark on this clone: At one boundary the junction diverges from the germline segment, which might be a read error.

Only in-frame clones appear in the TCRdb table, and some are missing; sequencing was by immunoSEQ multiplex PCR. The data hold 100,000 to 150,000 clones, with approximately 74% observed a single time. The TCR sequence derives from a man aged 80 or over with COVID-19, enrolled during active disease. The sequenced material came from peripheral blood.

The CDR3 sequence: CASTRGTGPRQEF. The CDR3 DNA sequence: TGTGCCAGCACCCGAGGAACAGGCCCACGACAGGAGTTT. The chain employs TRBV28 and TRBJ1-1, with a tentative D call TRBD1 (6 bases). The CDR3 loop spans 13 amino acids. Germline V gives CDR1 MDHEN, CDR2 SYDVKM. Full variable domain (remainder filled in from reference TRBV28 and TRBJ1-1): DVKVTQSSRYLVKRTGEKVFLECVQDMDHENMFWYRQDPGLGLRLIYFSYDVKMKEKGDIPEGYSVSREKKERFSLILESASTNQTSMYLCASTRGTGPRQEFGQGTRLTVV.